Following are 10 T cell receptor beta chains from one sample sequenced in a study of CD8 T cells in ankylosing spondylitis (dated by TCRdb to about 2017). Library method: 5' RACE. The instrument was an Illumina HiSeq 2500. TCRdb passed the public sequencing reads through fastp at Q25 and MiXCR, retaining productive beta sequences. Identical CDR3 protein sequences are pooled into one entry, listed with their most common genes and DNA. The table for this sample lists roughly 97,000 distinct CDR3 sequences; 8% to 10% of them were counted only once. Together, the top ten hold about a tenth of the sample. The sample taken for sequencing was blood, either unsorted or a sorted T cell fraction (not recorded which). These receptors originate from a male donor with ankylosing spondylitis or in good health (not recorded which).

This clonotype was seen ten or more times. The genes are TRBV19 and TRBJ2-3; 7 bases fit TRBD1. Looked up from germline, CDR1 is LNHDA and CDR2 is SQIVND (reference sequence). With 5 bases clipped from V and 1 base from J, the junction kept 9 bases outside the gene matches. This CDR3 comprises 16 residues. CDR3 nucleotides: TGTGCCAGTAGTGGAATCAGGGGGATGGGCACAGATACGCAGTATTTT. Translating gives CASSGIRGMGTDTQYF.

The gene calls are TRBV11-3 and TRBJ2-1, with D possibly TRBD2 on 5 matching bases. Trimming removed 8 bases from V and 7 bases from J, with 18 bases in between. CDR1 SGHNT and CDR2 YENEEA come from the germline V gene. The CDR3 has 14 amino acids. The CDR3 sequence: CASAVGGAGNEQFF. CDR3 in DNA: TGTGCCAGCGCAGTTGGAGGAGCTGGTAATGAGCAGTTCTTC.

This clonotype was observed a single time. A much more abundant neighbour one base away suggests this may be a read error. The V call is TRBV18, the J call TRBJ2-7, with D possibly matching TRBD1 (8 bases). Germline V gene data show CDR1 as KGHSH and CDR2 as LQKENI. This CDR3 has 13 residues. The CDR3 region is CSSSAGQAYEQYF. The CDR3, as DNA: TGTTCCAGCTCAGCGGGACAGGCCTACGAGCAGTACTTC.

This clonotype has ten or more counts. The genes are TRBV29-1 and TRBJ2-1, with D possibly TRBD1 on 6 matching bases. This CDR3 region has 15 residues. Germline lookup yields CDR1 SQVTM and CDR2 ANQGSEA. The V gene lost 1 base and the J gene lost 1 base, with 11 bases spanning the gap. In DNA form, the CDR3 reads TGCAGCGTTGAAGGGGGGCTCGCTTCCTACAATGAGCAGTTCTTC. As protein: CSVEGGLASYNEQFF.

Worth noting for this clonotype: One base away lies a much larger clone, so this may be a sequencing read error. V and J are TRBV30 and TRBJ1-1, with TRBD1 as a possible D gene (6 bases). Germline V gene data show CDR1 as GTSNPN and CDR2 as SVGIG (reference sequence). Trimming took off 8 bases at V and 7 bases at J, with 23 bases between the two ends. CDR3 length: 14 amino acids. DNA of the CDR3: TGTGCCCTCGGGTTGACAGGTTTTGGCATTGAAGCTTTCTTT. Its protein is CALGLTGFGIEAFF. Variable domain in full (rest from reference TRBV30 and TRBJ1-1): SQTIHQWPATLVQPVGSPLSLECTVEGTSNPNLYWYRQAAGRGLQLLFYSVGIGQISSEVPQNLSASRPQDRQFILSSKKLLLSDSGFYLCALGLTGFGIEAFFGQGTRLTVV.

This clonotype was recorded many times. The chain employs TRBV15 and TRBJ2-2, with 8 nucleotides matching TRBD1. The V gene end was trimmed by 3 bases and the J gene end by 5 bases; junction bases not matched to a gene: 8. This CDR3 has 16 amino acids. The germline V gene has CDR1 LNHNV and CDR2 YYDKDF (reference sequence). The CDR3 coding sequence is TGTGCCACCAGCAGGAGGGACAGGAGGGGGACCGGGGAGCTGTTTTTT. Its translation: CATSRRDRRGTGELFF.

This chain joins TRBV7-2 and TRBJ1-2; D uncertain. The CDR3 runs 14 residues. V lost 5 bases and J lost 4, with 14 bases in between. Germline CDR1 reads SGHTA; CDR2 reads FQGNSA. The CDR3 is CASSPGGFGYGYTF. The DNA of the CDR3 is TGTGCCAGCAGCCCCGGCGGGTTCGGCTATGGCTACACCTTC.

This clonotype was recorded at least ten times. The V gene is TRBV20-1, the J gene TRBJ2-4; 7 bases are a match to TRBD2. This CDR3 spans 15 amino acids. V shed 1 base and J 3 bases; nucleotides not matched to a gene: 6. CDR1 DFQATT and CDR2 SNEGSKA come from the germline V gene (reference sequence). CDR3 sequence (DNA): TGCAGTGCTAGAGGGGGGGGGTTCTACAAAAACATTCAGTACTTC. It is translated as CSARGGGFYKNIQYF.

In this sample, this clonotype turned up many times. The rearrangement joins TRBV6-6 to TRBJ1-2, with no clear D. CDR1 is MNHNY, CDR2 SVGAGI, per germline (reference sequence). The CDR3 is 14 amino acids. Trimming took off 2 bases at V and 6 bases at J, with 13 bases between the two ends. DNA of the CDR3: TGTGCCAGCAGTTACCCTATGGACGGCAATGGCTACACCTTC. This gives the protein CASSYPMDGNGYTF.

This clonotype was counted between two and nine times. J is TRBJ2-7 and V is TRBV29-1, with a possible D match to TRBD2 (7 bases). Germline V lookup: CDR1 SQVTM, CDR2 ANQGSEA. The V gene lost 2 bases and the J gene lost 6 bases, with 11 bases spanning the gap. The CDR3 spans 12 residues. The CDR3 region has the DNA TGCAGCGTTGAATTGGGGGGGCGCGAGCAGTACTTC. Amino acid sequence: CSVELGGREQYF.